The present entry profiles one T cell receptor (beta chain) with its context. Its cognate antigen is unknown. Assay used: immunoSEQ multiplex PCR; TCRdb lists only in-frame clones, some missing. The data contain tens of thousands of clones, 73% of them seen just once; the ten biggest clones take up 33%. The data are from a study of vaccination effects on CD4 cells after COVID-19. The CDR3 is 11 amino acids. CDR1 and CDR2 (germline): DFQATT, SNEGSKA (reference sequence). Deletions cut 8 bases from V and 3 bases from J, with 10 bases between. Prior to sequencing, the ViraFEST assay stimulated PBMC with viral peptide pools, which expanded the antigen-specific CD4+ T cells. CD4+ T cells were isolated after less than 13 days of culture. The person had a PCR-confirmed SARS-CoV-2 infection during March to December 2020. Around 2.1 million PBMC per well were cultured with roughly 9 IU/ml IL-2 and around 9.4 ug/ml peptides.

This clonotype was obtained from a human donor who had a prior SARS-CoV-2 infection. The gene calls are TRBV20-1 and TRBJ2-5; TRBD2 might be the D (5 bases). The source material was CD4+ T cells from PBMCs cultured with a peptide pool, sampled before COVID-19 vaccination. CDR3 sequence (DNA): TGCAGTATTGAGGGAGAAGAGACCCAGTACTTC. This sequence encodes CSIEGEETQYF.